The 3 T cell receptor beta chains given below trace back to one sample, sequenced in a study of T-cell memory formation after mild COVID-19. TCRdb independently ran MiXCR on the 5' RACE reads; one entry per CDR3 protein. Altogether about 360,000 distinct CDR3 sequences are present, roughly 14% being singletons, with the ten largest covering 22%. Sequencing used PBMCs or a T cell subset sorted from them (not recorded which). These receptors were obtained from a man between 18 and 29 years old who had mild COVID-19 (a few samples of this study predate the infection). Cell type and time point are not known.

The sample holds a few counts of this clonotype. The chain has TRBV7-2 and TRBJ1-2; 11 nucleotides align to TRBD1. V trimming: 5 bases; J trimming: 7 bases; junction bases outside the gene matches: 3. The CDR3 is made up of 13 amino acids. Per the germline V gene, CDR1 is SGHTA and CDR2 is FQGNSA. This CDR3 is CASSRDRGSGYTF. The CDR3 DNA sequence: TGTGCCAGCAGCCGGGACAGGGGGTCTGGCTACACCTTC.

Details on this clonotype: A much larger clone is a single base away; this may be a read error. V and J are TRBV5-1 and TRBJ2-3; no firm D call. Looked up from germline, CDR1 is SGHRS and CDR2 is YFSETQ. The CDR3 contains 13 residues. The CDR3 nucleotides are TGCGCCAGCAAAGGGCCCCTCACAGATATGCAGTATTTT. Its translation is CASKGPLTDMQYF.

The genes are TRBV4-1 and TRBJ2-7; D ambiguous. From germline, CDR1 is MGHRA and CDR2 YSYEKL. The CDR3 totals 14 residues. Trimming removed 2 bases at V and 3 bases at J, with 11 bases between. In nucleotides, the CDR3 is TGCGCCAGCAGCCAATCGGGCGGAAACTACGAGCAGTACGTC. Protein: CASSQSGGNYEQYV.